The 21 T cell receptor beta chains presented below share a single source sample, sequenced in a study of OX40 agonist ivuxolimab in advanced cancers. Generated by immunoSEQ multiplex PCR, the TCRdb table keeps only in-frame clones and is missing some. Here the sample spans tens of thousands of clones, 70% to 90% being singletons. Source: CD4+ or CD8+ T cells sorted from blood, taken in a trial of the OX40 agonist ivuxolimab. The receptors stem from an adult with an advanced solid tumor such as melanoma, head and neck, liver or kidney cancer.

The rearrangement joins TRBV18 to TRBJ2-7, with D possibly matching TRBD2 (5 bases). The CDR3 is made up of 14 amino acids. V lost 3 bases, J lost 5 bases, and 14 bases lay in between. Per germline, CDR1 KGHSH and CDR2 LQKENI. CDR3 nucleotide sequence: TGTGCCAGCTCACCGCTTAGTCTTAGCGACGAGCAGTACTTC. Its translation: CASSPLSLSDEQYF.

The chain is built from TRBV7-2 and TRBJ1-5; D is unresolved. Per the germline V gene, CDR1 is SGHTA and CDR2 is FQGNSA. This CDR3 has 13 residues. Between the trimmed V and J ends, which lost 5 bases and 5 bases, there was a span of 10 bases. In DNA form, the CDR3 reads TGTGCCAGCAGCCCATACAGAGATCAGCCCCAGCATTTT. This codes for CASSPYRDQPQHF.

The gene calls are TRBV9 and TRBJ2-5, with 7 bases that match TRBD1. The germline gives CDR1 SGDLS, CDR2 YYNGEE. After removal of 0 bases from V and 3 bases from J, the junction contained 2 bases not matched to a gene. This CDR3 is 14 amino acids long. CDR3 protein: CASSVATGKETQYF. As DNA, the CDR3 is TGTGCCAGCAGCGTAGCGACAGGGAAAGAGACCCAGTACTTC.

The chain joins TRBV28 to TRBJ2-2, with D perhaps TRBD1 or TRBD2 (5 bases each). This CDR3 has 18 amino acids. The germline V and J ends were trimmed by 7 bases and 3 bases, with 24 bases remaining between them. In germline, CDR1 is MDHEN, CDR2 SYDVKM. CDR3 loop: CASKTGRRVSRDTGELFF. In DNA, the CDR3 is TGTGCCAGCAAAACGGGGCGGCGGGTTTCCCGAGACACCGGGGAGCTGTTTTTT.

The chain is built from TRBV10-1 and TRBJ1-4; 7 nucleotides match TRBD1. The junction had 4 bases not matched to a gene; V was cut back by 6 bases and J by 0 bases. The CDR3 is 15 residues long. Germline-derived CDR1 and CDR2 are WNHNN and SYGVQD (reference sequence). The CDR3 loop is CASSRDRATNEKLFF. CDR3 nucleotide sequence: TGCGCCAGCAGCCGGGACAGAGCAACTAATGAAAAACTGTTTTTT.

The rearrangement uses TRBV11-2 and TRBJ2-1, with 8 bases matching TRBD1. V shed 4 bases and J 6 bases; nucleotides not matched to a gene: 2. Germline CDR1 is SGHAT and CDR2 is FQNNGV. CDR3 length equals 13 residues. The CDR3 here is CASSSDRANEQFF. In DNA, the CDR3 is TGTGCCAGCAGCTCGGACAGGGCCAATGAGCAGTTCTTC.

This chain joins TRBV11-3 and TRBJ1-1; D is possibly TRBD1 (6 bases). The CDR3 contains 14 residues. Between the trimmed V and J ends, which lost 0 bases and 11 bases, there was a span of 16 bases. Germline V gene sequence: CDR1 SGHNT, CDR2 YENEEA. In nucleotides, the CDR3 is TGTGCCAGCAGCTTAGAAGGGGGGACATCAGTGGCTTTCTTT. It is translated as CASSLEGGTSVAFF. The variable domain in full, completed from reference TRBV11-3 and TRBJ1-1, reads EAGVVQSPRYKIIEKKQPVAFWCNPISGHNTLYWYLQNLGQGPELLIRYENEEAVDDSQLPKDRFSAERLKGVDSTLKIQPAELGDSAVYLCASSLEGGTSVAFFGQGTRLTVV.

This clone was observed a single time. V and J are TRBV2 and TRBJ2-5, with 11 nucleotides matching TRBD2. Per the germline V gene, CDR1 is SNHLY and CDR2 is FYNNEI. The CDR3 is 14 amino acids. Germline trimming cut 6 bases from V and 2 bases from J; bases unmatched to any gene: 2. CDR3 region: CASRGLAGQETQYF. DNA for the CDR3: TGTGCCAGCAGAGGACTAGCGGGTCAAGAGACCCAGTACTTC.

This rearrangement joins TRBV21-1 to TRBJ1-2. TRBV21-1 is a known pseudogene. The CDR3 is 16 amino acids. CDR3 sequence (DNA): TGTGCCAGCAGCAAAGTAGTAGGAGGGTTCCACTATGGCTACACCTTC. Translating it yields CASSKVVGGFHYGYTF.

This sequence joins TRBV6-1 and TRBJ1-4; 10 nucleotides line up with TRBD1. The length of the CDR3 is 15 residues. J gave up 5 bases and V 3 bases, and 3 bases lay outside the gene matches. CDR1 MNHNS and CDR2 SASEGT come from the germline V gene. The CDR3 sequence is CASSEATGGNEKLFF. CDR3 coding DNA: TGTGCCAGCAGTGAGGCGACAGGGGGCAATGAAAAACTGTTTTTT.

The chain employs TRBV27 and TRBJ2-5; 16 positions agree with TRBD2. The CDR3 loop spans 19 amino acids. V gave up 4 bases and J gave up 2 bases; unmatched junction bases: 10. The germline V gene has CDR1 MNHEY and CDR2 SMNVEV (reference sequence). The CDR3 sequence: CASSCPLPGLAGGQETQYF. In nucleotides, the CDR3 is TGTGCCAGCAGTTGCCCACTTCCGGGACTAGCGGGAGGGCAAGAGACCCAGTACTTC.

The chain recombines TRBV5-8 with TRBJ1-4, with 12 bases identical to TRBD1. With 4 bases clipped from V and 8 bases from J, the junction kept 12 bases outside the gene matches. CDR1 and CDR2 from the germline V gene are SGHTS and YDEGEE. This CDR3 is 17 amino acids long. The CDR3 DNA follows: TGTGCCAGCAGCACGGGACAGGGGGCTGGGATAAGGGAAAAACTGTTTTTT. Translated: CASSTGQGAGIREKLFF.

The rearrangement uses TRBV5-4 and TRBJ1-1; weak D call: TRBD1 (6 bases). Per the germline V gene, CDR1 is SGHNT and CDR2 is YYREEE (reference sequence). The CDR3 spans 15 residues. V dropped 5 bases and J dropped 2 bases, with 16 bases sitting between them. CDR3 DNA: TGTGCCAGCAGTCTGGGGGGGGCAGGAAACACTGAAGCTTTCTTT. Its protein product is CASSLGGAGNTEAFF. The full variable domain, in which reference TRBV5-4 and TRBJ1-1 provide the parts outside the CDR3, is ETGVTQSPTHLIKTRGQQVTLRCSSQSGHNTVSWYQQALGQGPQFIFQYYREEENGRGNFPPRFSGLQFPNYSSELNVNALELDDSALYLCASSLGGAGNTEAFFGQGTRLTVV.

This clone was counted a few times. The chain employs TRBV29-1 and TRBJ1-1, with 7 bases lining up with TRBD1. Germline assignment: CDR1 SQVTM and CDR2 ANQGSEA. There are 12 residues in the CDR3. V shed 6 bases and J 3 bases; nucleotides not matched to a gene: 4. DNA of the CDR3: TGCAGCGTACAGGGGTTAGACACTGAAGCTTTCTTT. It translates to CSVQGLDTEAFF.

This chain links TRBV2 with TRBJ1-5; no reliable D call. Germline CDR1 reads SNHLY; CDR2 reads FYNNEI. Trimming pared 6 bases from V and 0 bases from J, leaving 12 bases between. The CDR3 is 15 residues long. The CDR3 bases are TGTGCCAGCAGAGCTAAAGATTATAGCAATCAGCCCCAGCATTTT. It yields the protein CASRAKDYSNQPQHF. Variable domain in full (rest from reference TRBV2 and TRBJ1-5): EPEVTQTPSHQVTQMGQEVILRCVPISNHLYFYWYRQILGQKVEFLVSFYNNEISEKSEIFDDQFSVERPDGSNFTLKIRSTKLEDSAMYFCASRAKDYSNQPQHFGDGTRLSIL.

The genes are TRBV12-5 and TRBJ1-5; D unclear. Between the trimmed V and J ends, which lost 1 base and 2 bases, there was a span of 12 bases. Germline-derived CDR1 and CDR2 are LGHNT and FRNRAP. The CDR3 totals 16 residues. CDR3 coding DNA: TGTGCTAGTGGTTTGGGTAGCGGATCGGGCAATCAGCCCCAGCATTTT. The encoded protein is CASGLGSGSGNQPQHF.

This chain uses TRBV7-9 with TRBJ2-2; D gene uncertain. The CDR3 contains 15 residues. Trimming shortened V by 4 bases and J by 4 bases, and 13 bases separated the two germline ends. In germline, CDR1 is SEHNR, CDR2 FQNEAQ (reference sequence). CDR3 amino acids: CASSSLEVATGELFF. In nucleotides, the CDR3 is TGTGCCAGCAGCTCTCTAGAAGTGGCCACCGGGGAGCTGTTTTTT.

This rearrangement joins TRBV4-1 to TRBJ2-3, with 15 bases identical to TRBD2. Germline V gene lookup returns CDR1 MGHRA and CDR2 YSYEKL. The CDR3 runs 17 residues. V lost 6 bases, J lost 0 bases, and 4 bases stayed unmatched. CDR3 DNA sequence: TGCGCCAGCAGGCGGACTAGCGGGAGGGCTAGCACAGATACGCAGTATTTT. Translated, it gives CASRRTSGRASTDTQYF.

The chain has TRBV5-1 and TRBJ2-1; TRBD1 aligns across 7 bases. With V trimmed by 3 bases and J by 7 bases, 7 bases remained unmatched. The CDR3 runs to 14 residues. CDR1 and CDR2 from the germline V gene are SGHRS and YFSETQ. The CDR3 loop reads CASSSLTGKNEQFF. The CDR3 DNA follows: TGCGCCAGCAGCTCATTGACAGGGAAGAATGAGCAGTTCTTC. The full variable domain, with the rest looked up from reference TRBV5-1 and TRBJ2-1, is KAGVTQTPRYLIKTRGQQVTLSCSPISGHRSVSWYQQTPGQGLQFLFEYFSETQRNKGNFPGRFSGRQFSNSRSEMNVSTLELGDSALYLCASSSLTGKNEQFFGPGTRLTVL.

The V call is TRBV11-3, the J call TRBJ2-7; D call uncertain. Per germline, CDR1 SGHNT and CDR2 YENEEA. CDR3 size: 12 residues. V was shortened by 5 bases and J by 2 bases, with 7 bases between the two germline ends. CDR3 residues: CASSSDTYEQYF. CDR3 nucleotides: TGTGCCAGCAGCAGCGACACCTACGAGCAGTACTTC.

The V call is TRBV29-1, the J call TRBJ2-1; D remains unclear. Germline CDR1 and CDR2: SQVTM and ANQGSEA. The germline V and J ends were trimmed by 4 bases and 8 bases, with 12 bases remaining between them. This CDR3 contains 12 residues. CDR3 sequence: CSVVVNQDEQFF. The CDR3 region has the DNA TGCAGCGTTGTTGTGAACCAGGATGAGCAGTTCTTC.